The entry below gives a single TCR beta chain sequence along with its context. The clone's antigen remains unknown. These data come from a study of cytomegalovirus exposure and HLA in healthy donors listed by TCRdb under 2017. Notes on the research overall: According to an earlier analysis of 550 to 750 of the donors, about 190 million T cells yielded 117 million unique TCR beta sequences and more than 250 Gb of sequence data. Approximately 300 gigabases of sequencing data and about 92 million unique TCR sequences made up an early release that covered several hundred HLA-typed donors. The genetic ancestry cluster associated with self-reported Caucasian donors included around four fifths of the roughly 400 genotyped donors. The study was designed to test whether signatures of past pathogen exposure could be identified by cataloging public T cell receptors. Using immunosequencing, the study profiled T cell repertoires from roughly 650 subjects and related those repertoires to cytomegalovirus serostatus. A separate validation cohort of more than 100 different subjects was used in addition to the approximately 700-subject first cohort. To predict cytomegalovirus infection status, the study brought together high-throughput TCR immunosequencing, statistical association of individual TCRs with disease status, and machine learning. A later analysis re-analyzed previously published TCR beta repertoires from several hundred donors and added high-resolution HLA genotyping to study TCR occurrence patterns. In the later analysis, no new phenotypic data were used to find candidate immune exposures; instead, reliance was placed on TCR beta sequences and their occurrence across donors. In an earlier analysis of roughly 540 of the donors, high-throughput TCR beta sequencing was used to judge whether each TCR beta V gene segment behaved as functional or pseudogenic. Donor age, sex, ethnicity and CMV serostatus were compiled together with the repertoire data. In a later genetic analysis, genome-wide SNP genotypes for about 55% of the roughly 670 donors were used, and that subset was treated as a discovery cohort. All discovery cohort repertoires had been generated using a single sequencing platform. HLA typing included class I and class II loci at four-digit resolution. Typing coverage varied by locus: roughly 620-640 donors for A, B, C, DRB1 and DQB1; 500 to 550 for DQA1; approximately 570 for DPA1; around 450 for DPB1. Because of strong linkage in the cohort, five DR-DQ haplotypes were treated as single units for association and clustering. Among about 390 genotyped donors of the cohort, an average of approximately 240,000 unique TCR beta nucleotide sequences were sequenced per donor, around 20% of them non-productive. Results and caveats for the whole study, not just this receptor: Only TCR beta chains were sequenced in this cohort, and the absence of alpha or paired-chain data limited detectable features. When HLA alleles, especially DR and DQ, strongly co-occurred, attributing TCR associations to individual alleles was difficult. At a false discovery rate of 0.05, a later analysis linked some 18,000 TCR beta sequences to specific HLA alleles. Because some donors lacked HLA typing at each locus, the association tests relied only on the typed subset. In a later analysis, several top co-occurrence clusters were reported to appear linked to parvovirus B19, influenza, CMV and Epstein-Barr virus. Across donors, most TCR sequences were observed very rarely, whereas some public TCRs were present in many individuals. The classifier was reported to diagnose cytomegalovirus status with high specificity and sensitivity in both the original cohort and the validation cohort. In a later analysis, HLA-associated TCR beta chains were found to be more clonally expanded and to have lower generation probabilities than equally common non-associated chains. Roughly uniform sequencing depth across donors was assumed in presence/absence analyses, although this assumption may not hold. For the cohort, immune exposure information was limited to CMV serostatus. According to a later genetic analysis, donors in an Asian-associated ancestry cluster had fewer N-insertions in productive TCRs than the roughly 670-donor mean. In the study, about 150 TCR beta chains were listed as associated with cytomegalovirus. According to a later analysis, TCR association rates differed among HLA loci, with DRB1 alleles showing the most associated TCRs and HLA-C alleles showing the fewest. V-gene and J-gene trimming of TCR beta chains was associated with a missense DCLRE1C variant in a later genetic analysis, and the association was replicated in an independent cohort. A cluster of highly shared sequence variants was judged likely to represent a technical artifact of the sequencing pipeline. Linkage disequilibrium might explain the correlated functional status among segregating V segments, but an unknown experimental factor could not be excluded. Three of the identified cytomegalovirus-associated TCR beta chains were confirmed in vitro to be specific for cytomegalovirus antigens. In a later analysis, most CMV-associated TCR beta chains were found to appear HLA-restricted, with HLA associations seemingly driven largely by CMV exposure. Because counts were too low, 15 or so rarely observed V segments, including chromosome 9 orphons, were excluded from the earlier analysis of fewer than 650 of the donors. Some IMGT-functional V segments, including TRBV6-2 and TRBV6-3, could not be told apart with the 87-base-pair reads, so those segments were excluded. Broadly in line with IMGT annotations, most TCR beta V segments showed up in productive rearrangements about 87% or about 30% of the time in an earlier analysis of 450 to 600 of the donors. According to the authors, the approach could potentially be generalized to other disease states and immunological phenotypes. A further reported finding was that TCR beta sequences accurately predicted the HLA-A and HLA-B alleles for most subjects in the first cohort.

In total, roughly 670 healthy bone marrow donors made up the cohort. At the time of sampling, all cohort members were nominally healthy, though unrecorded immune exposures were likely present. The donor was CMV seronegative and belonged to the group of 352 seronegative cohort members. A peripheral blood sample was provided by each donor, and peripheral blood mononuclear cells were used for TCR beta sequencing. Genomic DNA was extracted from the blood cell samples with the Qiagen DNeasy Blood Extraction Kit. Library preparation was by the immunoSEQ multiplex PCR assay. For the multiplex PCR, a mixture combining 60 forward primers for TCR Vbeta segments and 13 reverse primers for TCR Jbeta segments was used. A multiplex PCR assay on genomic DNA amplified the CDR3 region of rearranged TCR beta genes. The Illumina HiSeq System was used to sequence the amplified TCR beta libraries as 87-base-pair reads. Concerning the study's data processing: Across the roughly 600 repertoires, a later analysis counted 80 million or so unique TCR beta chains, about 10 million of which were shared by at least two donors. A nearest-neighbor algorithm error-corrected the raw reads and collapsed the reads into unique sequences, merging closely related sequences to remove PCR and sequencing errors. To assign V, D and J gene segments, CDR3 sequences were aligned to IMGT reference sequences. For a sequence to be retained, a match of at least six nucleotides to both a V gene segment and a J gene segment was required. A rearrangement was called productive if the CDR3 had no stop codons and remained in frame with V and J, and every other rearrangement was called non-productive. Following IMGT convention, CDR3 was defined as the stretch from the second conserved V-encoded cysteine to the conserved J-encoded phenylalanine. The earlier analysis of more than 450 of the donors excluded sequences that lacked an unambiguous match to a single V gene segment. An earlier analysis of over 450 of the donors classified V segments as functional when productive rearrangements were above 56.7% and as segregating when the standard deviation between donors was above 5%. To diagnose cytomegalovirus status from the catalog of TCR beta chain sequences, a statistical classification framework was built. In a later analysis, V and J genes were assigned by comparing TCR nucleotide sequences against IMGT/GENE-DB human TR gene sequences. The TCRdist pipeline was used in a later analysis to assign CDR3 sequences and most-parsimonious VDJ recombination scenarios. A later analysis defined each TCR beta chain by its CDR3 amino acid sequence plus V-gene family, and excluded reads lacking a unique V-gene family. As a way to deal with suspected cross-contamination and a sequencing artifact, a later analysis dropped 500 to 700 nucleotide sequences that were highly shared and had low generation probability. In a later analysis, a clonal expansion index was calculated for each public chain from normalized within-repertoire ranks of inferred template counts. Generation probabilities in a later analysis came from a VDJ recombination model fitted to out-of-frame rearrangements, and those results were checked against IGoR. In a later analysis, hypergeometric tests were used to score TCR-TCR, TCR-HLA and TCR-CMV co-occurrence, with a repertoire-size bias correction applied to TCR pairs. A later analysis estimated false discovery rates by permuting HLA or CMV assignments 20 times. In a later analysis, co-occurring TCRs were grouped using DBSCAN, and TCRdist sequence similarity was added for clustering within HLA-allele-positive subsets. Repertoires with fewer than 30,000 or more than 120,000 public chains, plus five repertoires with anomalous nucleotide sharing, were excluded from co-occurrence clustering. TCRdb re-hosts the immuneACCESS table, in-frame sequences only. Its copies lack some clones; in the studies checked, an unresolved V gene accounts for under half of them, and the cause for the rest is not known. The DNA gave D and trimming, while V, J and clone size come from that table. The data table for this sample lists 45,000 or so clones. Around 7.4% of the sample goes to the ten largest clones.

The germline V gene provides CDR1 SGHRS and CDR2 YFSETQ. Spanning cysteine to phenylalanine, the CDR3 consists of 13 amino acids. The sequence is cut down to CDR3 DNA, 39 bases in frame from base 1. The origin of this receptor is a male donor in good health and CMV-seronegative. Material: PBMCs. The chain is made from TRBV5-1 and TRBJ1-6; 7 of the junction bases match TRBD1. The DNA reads TGCGCGCGGGCGGGACAGAATAATTCACCCCTCCACTTT. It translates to CARAGQNNSPLHF.